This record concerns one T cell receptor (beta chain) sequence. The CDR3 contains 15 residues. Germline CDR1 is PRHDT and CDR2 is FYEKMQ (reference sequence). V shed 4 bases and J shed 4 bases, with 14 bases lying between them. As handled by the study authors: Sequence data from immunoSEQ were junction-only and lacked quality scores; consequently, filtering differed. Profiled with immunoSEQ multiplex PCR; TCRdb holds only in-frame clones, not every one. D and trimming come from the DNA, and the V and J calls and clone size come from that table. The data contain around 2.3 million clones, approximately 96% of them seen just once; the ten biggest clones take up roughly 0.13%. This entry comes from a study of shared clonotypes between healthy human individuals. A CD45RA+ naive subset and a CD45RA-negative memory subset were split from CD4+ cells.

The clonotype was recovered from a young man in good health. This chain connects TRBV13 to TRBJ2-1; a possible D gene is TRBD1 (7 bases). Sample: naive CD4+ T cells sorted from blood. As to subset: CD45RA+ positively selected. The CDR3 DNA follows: TGTGCCAGCAGCTCCAGGGGGGCACCTTACAATGAGCAGTTCTTC. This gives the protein CASSSRGAPYNEQFF.